These T cell receptor beta chains were read from a single sample in a study of shared clonotypes between healthy human individuals. Libraries were prepared by immunoSEQ multiplex PCR; TCRdb keeps only in-frame clonotypes and omits some of them. The profile shows more than 1 million clones, about 84% of them singletons. The sample comprised memory CD4+ T cells from PBMCs. The receptors were sampled from a man aged 18 to 29 in good health. Some clones in this sample may be carry-over from other donors' samples. CDR3s include the opening cysteine and the closing phenylalanine or tryptophan. The order of the fields is D gene, J gene, V gene, clone size, CDR3 DNA, CDR3 protein. A D gene is named only where the DNA matches it firmly. Some rows mark clone size as missing; the rest say once, few, many or name a class of expanded clone.

d_call: .; j_call: TRBJ2-1; v_call: TRBV5-1; clone_size: .; cdr3_nt: TGCGCCAGCTCCACTGGGGCGGGCATGGATGGTGAGCAGTTCTTC; cdr3_aa: CASSTGAGMDGEQFF
d_call: TRBD1; j_call: TRBJ2-5; v_call: TRBV5-1; clone_size: .; cdr3_nt: TGCGCCAGCAGCTTGAGGGGGCTAGAGACCCAGTACTTC; cdr3_aa: CASSLRGLETQYF
d_call: TRBD1; j_call: TRBJ2-3; v_call: TRBV2; clone_size: .; cdr3_nt: TGTGCCAGCAGGTACAGGGGGACCACAGATACGCAGTATTTT; cdr3_aa: CASRYRGTTDTQYF
d_call: .; j_call: TRBJ1-4; v_call: TRBV9; clone_size: .; cdr3_nt: TGTGCCAGCAGCGGGGCCACTAATGAAAAACTGTTTTTT; cdr3_aa: CASSGATNEKLFF
d_call: .; j_call: TRBJ1-2; v_call: TRBV7-8; clone_size: .; cdr3_nt: TGTGCCAGCAGCGGGGGAACCTATGGCTACACCTTC; cdr3_aa: CASSGGTYGYTF
d_call: .; j_call: TRBJ2-3; v_call: TRBV5-4; clone_size: .; cdr3_nt: TGTGCCAGCAGCTTGGGTCATACAGATACGCAGTATTTT; cdr3_aa: CASSLGHTDTQYF
d_call: TRBD1; j_call: TRBJ2-5; v_call: TRBV2; clone_size: .; cdr3_nt: TGTGCCAGTAAACACTACCTGGGACAGCAAGAGACCCAGTACTTC; cdr3_aa: CASKHYLGQQETQYF
d_call: TRBD2; j_call: TRBJ2-1; v_call: TRBV9; clone_size: .; cdr3_nt: TGTGCCAGCAGCTCCTCAGCGGGGATAGCCTACAATGAGCAGTTCTTC; cdr3_aa: CASSSSAGIAYNEQFF
d_call: .; j_call: TRBJ2-7; v_call: TRBV7-2; clone_size: once; cdr3_nt: TGTGCCTCCGGTCCGGACCGATACGAGCAGTACTTC; cdr3_aa: CASGPDRYEQYF
d_call: .; j_call: TRBJ2-7; v_call: TRBV28; clone_size: .; cdr3_nt: TGTGCCAGCAGTGTAATACAGGGCTACGAGCAGTACTTC; cdr3_aa: CASSVIQGYEQYF
d_call: .; j_call: TRBJ2-7; v_call: TRBV19; clone_size: .; cdr3_nt: TGTGCCCGGACGACGGACAGCTCCTACGAGCAGTACTTC; cdr3_aa: CARTTDSSYEQYF
d_call: .; j_call: TRBJ1-2; v_call: TRBV30; clone_size: .; cdr3_nt: TGTGCCTGGAGTCTAGGAACAGATGGCTACACCTTC; cdr3_aa: CAWSLGTDGYTF
d_call: .; j_call: TRBJ2-4; v_call: TRBV27; clone_size: .; cdr3_nt: TGTGCCAGCAGTTTACGGGGGAGCGTCCAAAACATTCAGTACTTC; cdr3_aa: CASSLRGSVQNIQYF
d_call: .; j_call: TRBJ2-7; v_call: TRBV30; clone_size: .; cdr3_nt: TGTGCCTGGTCCAAATATGGCGTGGTGGAGCAGTACTTC; cdr3_aa: CAWSKYGVVEQYF
d_call: .; j_call: TRBJ2-7; v_call: TRBV6-1; clone_size: once; cdr3_nt: TGTGCCAGCAGTGAACGAAGGGACCTATACGAGCAGTACTTC; cdr3_aa: CASSERRDLYEQYF
d_call: .; j_call: TRBJ1-1; v_call: TRBV7-2; clone_size: .; cdr3_nt: TGTGCCAGCAGTCGGAAGGGGAACACTGAAGCTTTCTTT; cdr3_aa: CASSRKGNTEAFF
d_call: .; j_call: TRBJ2-3; v_call: TRBV5-1; clone_size: .; cdr3_nt: TGCGCCAGCAGCTTGGCCTCCCTGGAACGCACAGATACGCAGTATTTT; cdr3_aa: CASSLASLERTDTQYF
d_call: .; j_call: TRBJ2-7; v_call: TRBV5-1; clone_size: .; cdr3_nt: TGCGCCAGCAGCTTGGGCAGCTACTACGAGCAGTACTTC; cdr3_aa: CASSLGSYYEQYF
d_call: .; j_call: TRBJ1-5; v_call: TRBV5-1; clone_size: .; cdr3_nt: TGCGCCAGCAGCCCCGGGGGCATGGGTGCTCAGCCCCAGCATTTT; cdr3_aa: CASSPGGMGAQPQHF
d_call: TRBD2; j_call: TRBJ2-3; v_call: TRBV27; clone_size: .; cdr3_nt: TGTGCCAGCCTCGATCTTTTAGCGGGAGGCGGCACAGATACGCAGTATTTT; cdr3_aa: CASLDLLAGGGTDTQYF
d_call: TRBD1; j_call: TRBJ1-4; v_call: TRBV9; clone_size: many; cdr3_nt: TGTGCCAGCAGCAGAAGGGACAGCGATGAAAAACTGTTTTTT; cdr3_aa: CASSRRDSDEKLFF
d_call: .; j_call: TRBJ2-1; v_call: TRBV7-9; clone_size: .; cdr3_nt: TGTGCCAGCAGCTCGCCAGGGGCTCAGAACAATGAGCAGTTCTTC; cdr3_aa: CASSSPGAQNNEQFF
d_call: .; j_call: TRBJ1-3; v_call: TRBV7-3; clone_size: few; cdr3_nt: TGTGCCAGCAGCTTAGACGCAGGAAGCTCTGGAAACACCATATATTTT; cdr3_aa: CASSLDAGSSGNTIYF
d_call: TRBD2; j_call: TRBJ2-2; v_call: TRBV13; clone_size: .; cdr3_nt: TGTGCCAGCAGGGGGCTAGCGGGAATGCGGTTTACCGGGGAGCTGTTTTTT; cdr3_aa: CASRGLAGMRFTGELFF